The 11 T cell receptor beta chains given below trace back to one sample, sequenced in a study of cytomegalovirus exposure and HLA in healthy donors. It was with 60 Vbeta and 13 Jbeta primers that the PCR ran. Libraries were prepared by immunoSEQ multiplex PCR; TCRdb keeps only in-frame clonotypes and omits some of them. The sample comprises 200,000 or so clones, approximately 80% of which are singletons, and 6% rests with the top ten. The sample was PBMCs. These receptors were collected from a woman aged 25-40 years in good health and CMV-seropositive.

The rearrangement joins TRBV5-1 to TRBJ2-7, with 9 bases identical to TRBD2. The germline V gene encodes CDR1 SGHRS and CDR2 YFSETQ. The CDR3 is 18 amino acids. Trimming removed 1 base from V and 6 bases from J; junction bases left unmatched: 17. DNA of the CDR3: TGCGCCAGCAGCTTGCGCCCTAGCGGGGTCCCTGGGGGAGGCGAGCAGTACTTC. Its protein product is CASSLRPSGVPGGGEQYF.

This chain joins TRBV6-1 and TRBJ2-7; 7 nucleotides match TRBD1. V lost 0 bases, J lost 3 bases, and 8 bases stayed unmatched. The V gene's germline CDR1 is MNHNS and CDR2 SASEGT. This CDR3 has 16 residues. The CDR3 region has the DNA TGTGCCAGCAGTGAAGCCCGGGTGGGACAGCTCTACGAGCAGTACTTC. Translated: CASSEARVGQLYEQYF.

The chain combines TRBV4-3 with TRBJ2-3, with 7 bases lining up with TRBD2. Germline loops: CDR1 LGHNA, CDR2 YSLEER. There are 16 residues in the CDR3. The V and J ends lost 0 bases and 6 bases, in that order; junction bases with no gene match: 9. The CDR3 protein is CASSQDLPGGLDTQYF. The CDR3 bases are TGCGCCAGCAGCCAAGATCTACCGGGGGGATTGGATACGCAGTATTTT.

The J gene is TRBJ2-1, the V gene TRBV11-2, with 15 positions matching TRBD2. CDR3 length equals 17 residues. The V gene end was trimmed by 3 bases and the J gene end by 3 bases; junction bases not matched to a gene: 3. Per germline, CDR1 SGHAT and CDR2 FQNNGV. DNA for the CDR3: TGTGCCAGCAGCTTGGGACTAGCGGGAGGACTCTACAATGAGCAGTTCTTC. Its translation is CASSLGLAGGLYNEQFF.

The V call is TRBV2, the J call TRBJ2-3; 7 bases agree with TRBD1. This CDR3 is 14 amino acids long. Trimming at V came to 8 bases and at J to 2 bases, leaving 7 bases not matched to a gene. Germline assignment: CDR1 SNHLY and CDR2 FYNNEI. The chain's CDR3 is CASDRADPTDTQYF. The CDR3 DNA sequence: TGTGCCAGCGACAGGGCGGATCCCACAGATACGCAGTATTTT.

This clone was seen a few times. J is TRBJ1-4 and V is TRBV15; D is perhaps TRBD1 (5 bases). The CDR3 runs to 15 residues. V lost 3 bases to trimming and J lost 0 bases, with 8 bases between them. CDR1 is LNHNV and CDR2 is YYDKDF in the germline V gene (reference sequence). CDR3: CATSSPRATNEKLFF. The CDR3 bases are TGTGCCACCAGCAGTCCCAGGGCAACTAATGAAAAACTGTTTTTT.

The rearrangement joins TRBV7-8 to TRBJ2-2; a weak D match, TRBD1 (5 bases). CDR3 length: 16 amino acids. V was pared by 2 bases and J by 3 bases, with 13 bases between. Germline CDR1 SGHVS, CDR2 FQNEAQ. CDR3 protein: CASSLRRRDDTGELFF. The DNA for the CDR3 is TGTGCCAGCAGCTTACGTCGCAGGGATGACACCGGGGAGCTGTTTTTT.

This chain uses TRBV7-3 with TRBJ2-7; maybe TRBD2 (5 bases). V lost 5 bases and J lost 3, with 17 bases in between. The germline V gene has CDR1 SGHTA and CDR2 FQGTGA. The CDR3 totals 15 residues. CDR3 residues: CASSPSRTPFYEQYF. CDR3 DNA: TGTGCCAGCAGCCCCTCCAGGACTCCTTTCTACGAGCAGTACTTC.

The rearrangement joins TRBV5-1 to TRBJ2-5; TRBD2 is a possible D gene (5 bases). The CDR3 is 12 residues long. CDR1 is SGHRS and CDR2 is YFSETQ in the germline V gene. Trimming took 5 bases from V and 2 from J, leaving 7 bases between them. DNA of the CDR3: TGCGCCAGCAGGGGGAGACAAGAGACCCAGTACTTC. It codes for CASRGRQETQYF.

The CDR3 nucleotides are TGTGCCAGCGGCGGTAACCTTTACACAGATACGCAGTATTTT. It yields the protein CASGGNLYTDTQYF. The chain carries TRBV7-8 and TRBJ2-3; D is ambiguous. The germline V and J ends were trimmed by 8 bases and 2 bases, with 14 bases remaining between them. The CDR3 is 14 amino acids. Germline CDR1 and CDR2: SGHVS and FQNEAQ.

Here the CDR3 DNA reads TGTGCCAGCAGCTTATACCGGGATCCTAACACCGGGGAGCTGTTTTTT. It is translated as CASSLYRDPNTGELFF. The rearrangement uses TRBV7-8 and TRBJ2-2, with D possibly matching TRBD2 (5 bases). The V end was cut by 2 bases, the J end by 2 bases, with 12 bases between. The CDR3 runs to 16 residues. In germline, CDR1 is SGHVS, CDR2 FQNEAQ. Full variable domain (remainder filled in from reference TRBV7-8 and TRBJ2-2): GAGVSQSPRYKVAKRGQDVALRCDPISGHVSLFWYQQALGQGPEFLTYFQNEAQLDKSGLPSDRFFAERPEGSVSTLKIQRTQQEDSAVYLCASSLYRDPNTGELFFGEGSRLTVL.